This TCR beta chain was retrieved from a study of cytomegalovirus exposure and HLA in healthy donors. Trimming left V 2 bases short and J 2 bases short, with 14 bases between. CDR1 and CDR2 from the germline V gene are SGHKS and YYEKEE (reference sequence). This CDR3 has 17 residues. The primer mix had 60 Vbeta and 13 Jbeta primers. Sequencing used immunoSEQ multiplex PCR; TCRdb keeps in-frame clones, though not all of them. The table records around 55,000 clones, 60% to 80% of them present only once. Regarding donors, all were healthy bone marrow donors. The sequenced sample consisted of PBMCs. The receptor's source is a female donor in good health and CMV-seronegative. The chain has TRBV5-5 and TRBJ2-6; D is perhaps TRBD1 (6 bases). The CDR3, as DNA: TGTGCCAGCAGCTTAACAACAGGGTCCCCTGGGGCCAACGTCCTGACTTTC. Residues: CASSLTTGSPGANVLTF.